This T cell receptor (beta chain) was observed in a study of technical replicates of blood from a handful of donors. The data were produced by immunoSEQ multiplex PCR, yet TCRdb's version contains in-frame clones alone and is incomplete. The top ten clones hold over 0.2% of a sample with about 73,000 clones, 93% of them seen once. Germline V CDR1 and CDR2: MGHRA, YSYEKL. There are 16 residues in the CDR3. The V segment lost 1 base and the J segment 1 base; nucleotides outside the gene matches: 2. The TCR sequence derives from a human donor in good health. The rearrangement links TRBV4-1 to TRBJ2-5; 11 nucleotides line up with TRBD2. The specimen was T cells isolated from PBMCs. The CDR3 sequence: CASSQGLAGSQETQYF. The CDR3 coding sequence is TGCGCCAGCAGCCAAGGACTAGCGGGGAGCCAAGAGACCCAGTACTTC.